This TCR beta chain appears in the sequencing data of a study of T-cell memory formation after mild COVID-19. The CDR3 contains 14 residues. TCRdb re-called the 5' RACE reads through MiXCR, storing one row per CDR3 protein. The top ten clones hold roughly 21% of a sample with fewer than 350,000 distinct CDR3 sequences, roughly an eighth of them seen once. This clonotype was seen repeatedly, ten times or more. This TCR came from a man between 18 and 29 years old who had mild COVID-19 (a few samples of this study predate the infection). Cell type and time point are not known. The sample consisted of PBMCs or a T cell subset sorted from them (not recorded which). The J gene is TRBJ2-7, the V gene TRBV21-1. TRBV21-1 is noted as a pseudogene. CDR3 DNA sequence: TGTGCCAGCAGCCCTCGAACCAGCTCCTACGAGCAGTACGTC. This encodes CASSPRTSSYEQYV.